This record looks at one TCR beta chain sequence and its context. Its binding antigen is unknown. Qualities for individual bases were not recorded, and no much larger clone is one base off. This sample is part of a study of T cell repertoires in cytomegalovirus infection (dated by TCRdb to between 2018 and 2021). Some background on the complete study: Donor HLA type was relevant to the analysis, as public TCR beta signatures indicated carriage of CMV infection together with the matching HLA type. Points the paper makes about the study in general: Carriers of CMV infection plus the relevant HLA type were discriminated by the cumulative frequency of public TCR beta family members in the study cohort and in an independent roughly 380-donor cohort. The ex vivo response was dominated by HLA-C-restricted CMV-specific TCR beta clonotypes, which also provided the single most frequent clonotype in two of eight donors.

The germline V and J ends show losses of 3 bases and 4 bases respectively, and no gene match explains 19 bases of the junction. CDR1 and CDR2 are read off the germline V gene (reference sequence) as PRHDT and FYEKMQ. Including cysteine and phenylalanine, the CDR3 has 20 amino acids. CDR3 DNA is the only sequence kept; it has 60 bases, read in frame from the first base. The reads were generated on an Illumina HiSeq 1500. TCRdb applied fastp at Q25 and MiXCR to the public reads, then kept only in-frame beta chains. Here each entry gathers all rows of one CDR3 protein and keeps the most common genes and DNA. The sample table lists about 210,000 distinct CDR3 sequences, around 6.2% of them with a count of one. The ten largest clones take up more than 5.5% of the sample.

The chain employs TRBV13 and TRBJ2-7, and 12 bases in between align with TRBD2. The receptor's source is a human donor in good health (CMV status not recorded). Some clones in this sample may be carry-over from other donors' samples. The sample comprised PBMCs. The sequenced DNA is TGTGCCAGCAGCTTGCGGGCACCGGGACTAGCGGGTAAAGGAAAATACGAGCAGTACTTC. Translated, this is CASSLRAPGLAGKGKYEQYF.